This TCR beta chain came from a study of naive and memory T cell subsets. V gave up 4 bases and J gave up 5 bases, with 9 bases separating them. CDR3 length: 13 amino acids. The germline CDR1 and CDR2 sequences are KGHSH and LQKENI. The SP2 primer and nested alpha and beta constant region primers amplified ligated cDNA in four rounds. One entry per CDR3 protein, called by TCRdb with MiXCR from the 5' RACE reads. The repertoire holds more than 50,000 distinct CDR3 sequences, with roughly 8.1% as singletons. A UMI-containing oligonucleotide was joined by 3' ligation to the TCR cDNA template. Whole blood, 2.5 to 3 ml, came from adult healthy volunteers. Cells were not sorted; total RNA input targeted about 1 to 1000 ng. General study results and limits: TCR transcript changes with activation or differentiation may affect this RNA method.

Regarding this clonotype: No antigen is known for it.

The chain has TRBV18 and TRBJ1-5, with D unresolved. The TCR was taken from a female donor in good health. The CDR3 DNA follows: TGTGCCAGCTCACAAAACAGAGATCAGCCCCAGCATTTT. Its protein product is CASSQNRDQPQHF.